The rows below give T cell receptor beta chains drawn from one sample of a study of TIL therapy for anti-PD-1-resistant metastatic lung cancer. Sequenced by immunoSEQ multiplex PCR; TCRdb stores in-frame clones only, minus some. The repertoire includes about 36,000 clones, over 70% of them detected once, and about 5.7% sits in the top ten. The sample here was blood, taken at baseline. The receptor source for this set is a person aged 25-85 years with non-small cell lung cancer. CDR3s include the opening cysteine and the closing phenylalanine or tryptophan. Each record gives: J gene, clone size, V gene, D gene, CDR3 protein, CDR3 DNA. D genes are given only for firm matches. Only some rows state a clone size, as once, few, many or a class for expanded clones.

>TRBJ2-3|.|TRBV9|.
CASSGNLGHLGDTQYF
TGTGCCAGCAGCGGAAACTTGGGACACCTGGGGGATACGCAGTATTTT
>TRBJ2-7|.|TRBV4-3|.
CASSPRVGNYEQYF
TGCGCCAGCAGCCCAAGGGTTGGGAACTACGAGCAGTACTTC
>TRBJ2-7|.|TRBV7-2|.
CASSSRDGPYEQYF
TGTGCCAGCAGCTCCCGGGACGGACCCTACGAGCAGTACTTC
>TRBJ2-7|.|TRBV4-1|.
CASSQWVSYEQYF
TGCGCCAGCAGCCAATGGGTCAGCTACGAGCAGTACTTC
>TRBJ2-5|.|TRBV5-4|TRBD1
CASSSTGVAETQYF
TGTGCCAGCAGCTCCACAGGGGTGGCAGAGACCCAGTACTTC
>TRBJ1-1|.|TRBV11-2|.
CASSFSNPNTEAFF
TGTGCCAGCAGCTTCTCAAATCCAAACACTGAAGCTTTCTTT
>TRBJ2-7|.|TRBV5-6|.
CASSLWGPPYEQYF
TGTGCCAGCAGCTTATGGGGGCCCCCCTACGAGCAGTACTTC
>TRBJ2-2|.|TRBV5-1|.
CASSTGRQDPGELFF
TGCGCCAGCAGCACGGGAAGACAAGACCCCGGGGAGCTGTTTTTT
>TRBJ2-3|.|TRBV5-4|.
CASSRSPTDTQYF
TGTGCCAGCAGCCGTTCCCCCACAGATACGCAGTATTTT
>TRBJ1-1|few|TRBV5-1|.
CASSLSLGAGLNTEAFF
TGCGCCAGCAGCTTGTCCCTAGGGGCAGGGCTGAACACTGAAGCTTTCTTT
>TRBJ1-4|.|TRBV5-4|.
CASSLGAATNEKLFF
TGTGCCAGCAGCTTGGGTGCGGCAACTAATGAAAAACTGTTTTTT
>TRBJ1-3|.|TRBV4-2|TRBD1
CASSLFTGEIFSGNTIYF
TGTGCCAGCAGCCTATTCACAGGGGAAATTTTTTCTGGAAACACCATATATTTT
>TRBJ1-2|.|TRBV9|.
CASSVAPGGDYGYTF
TGTGCCAGCAGCGTAGCTCCGGGGGGCGACTATGGCTACACCTTC
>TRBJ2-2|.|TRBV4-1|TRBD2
CASSLAGHTGELFF
TGCGCCAGCTCCCTAGCGGGGCACACCGGGGAGCTGTTTTTT
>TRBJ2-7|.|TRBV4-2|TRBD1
CASSQGDSYEQYF
TGTGCCAGCAGCCAAGGGGACAGCTACGAGCAGTACTTC
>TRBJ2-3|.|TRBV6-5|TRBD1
CASSYSTGGRADTQYF
TGTGCCAGCAGTTACTCAACAGGGGGTAGGGCAGATACGCAGTATTTT
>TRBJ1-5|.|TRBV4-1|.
CASSQEGSYSNQPQHF
TGCGCCAGCAGCCAAGAAGGCTCGTACAGCAATCAGCCCCAGCATTTT
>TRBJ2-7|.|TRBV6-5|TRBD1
CASSYSWDRDYEQYF
TGTGCCAGCAGTTACTCGTGGGACAGAGACTACGAGCAGTACTTC
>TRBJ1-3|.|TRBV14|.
CASSPFRGRRAANTIYF
TGTGCCAGCAGCCCCTTTAGGGGACGGCGGGCAGCAAACACCATATATTTT
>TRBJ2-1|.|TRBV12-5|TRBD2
CASGYSGGAVNEQFF
TGTGCTAGTGGGTATAGCGGGGGGGCCGTCAATGAGCAGTTCTTC
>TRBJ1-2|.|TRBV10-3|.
CAISEPGDGYTF
TGTGCCATCAGTGAACCGGGAGATGGCTACACCTTC
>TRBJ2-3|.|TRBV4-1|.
CASQRGRSDTQYF
TGCGCCAGCCAACGGGGGAGGTCGGATACGCAGTATTTT
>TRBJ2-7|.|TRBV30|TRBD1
CAWSPSRGSEQYF
TGTGCCTGGAGTCCGTCCAGGGGGAGCGAGCAGTACTTC
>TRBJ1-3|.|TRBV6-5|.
CASSSPLFYTIYF
TGTGCCAGCAGTTCCCCCTTATTTTACACCATATATTTT